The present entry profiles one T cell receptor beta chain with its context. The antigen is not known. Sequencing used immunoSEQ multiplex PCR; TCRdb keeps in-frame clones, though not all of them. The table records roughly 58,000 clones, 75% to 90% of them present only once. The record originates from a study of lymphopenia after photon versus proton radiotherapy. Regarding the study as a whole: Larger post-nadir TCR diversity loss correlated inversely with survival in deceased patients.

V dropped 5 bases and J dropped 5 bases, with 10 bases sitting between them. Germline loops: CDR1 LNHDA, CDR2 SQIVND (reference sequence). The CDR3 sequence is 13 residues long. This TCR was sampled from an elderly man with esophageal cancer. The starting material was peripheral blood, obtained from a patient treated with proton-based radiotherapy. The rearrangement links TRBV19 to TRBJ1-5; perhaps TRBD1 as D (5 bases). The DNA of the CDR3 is TGTGCCAGTAGTCGGGGGTGGGATCAGCCCCAGCATTTT. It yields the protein CASSRGWDQPQHF.